This TCR beta chain was captured in a study of T cell responses to AZD1222 COVID-19 vaccine. General observations from the study: Among AZD1222 vaccinees, only six or seven were seropositive at baseline. Two AZD1222 administrations were followed by greater Spike-specific TCR breadth and depth. Close to half of all spike-specific TCRs reportedly target regions of the variants that are unmutated. Donors were largely white British and mainly female; clonal diversity was possibly underestimated.

The CDR3 runs 16 residues. From germline, CDR1 is LGHDT and CDR2 YNNKEL (reference sequence). Trimming cost V 1 base and J 2 bases; bases outside gene matches: 3. As concerns this clone: Antigen specificity is unknown.

Data came from immunoSEQ multiplex PCR; TCRdb stores just in-frame clones and leaves some out. The sample shows some 200,000 clones, 90% to 95% of them seen only once. The sequencing used peripheral blood, collected 28 days after the second AZD1222 dose. V and J are TRBV3-1 (or the pseudogene TRBV3-2) and TRBJ2-7, with 12 bases lining up with TRBD2. This sequence was found in an adult who received the AZD1222 COVID-19 vaccine. For the CDR3, the DNA is TGTGCCAGCAGCCAAGGACTAGCGGGGGTTCCCTACGAGCAGTACTTC. Residues: CASSQGLAGVPYEQYF.